Listed below are T cell receptor beta chains from one sample, sequenced in a study of cytomegalovirus exposure and HLA in healthy donors. The assay was immunoSEQ multiplex PCR, and TCRdb's table has in-frame clones only and misses some. The sample carries about 200,000 clones, roughly 79% recorded once. Material: PBMCs. All receptors derive from a man under 40 in good health and CMV-seronegative. CDR3s include the opening cysteine and the closing phenylalanine or tryptophan. Each record gives: D gene, V gene, J gene, clone size, CDR3 protein, CDR3 DNA. A D gene is named only where the DNA matches it firmly. Clone size is given for some rows only: seen once, a few or many times, or a class if the clone is expanded.

>NA|TRBV10-1|TRBJ1-2|NA
CASSESGDYGYTF
TGCGCCAGCAGTGAGTCCGGAGACTATGGCTACACCTTC
>NA|TRBV29-1|TRBJ1-1|NA
CSVSKGGTEAFF
TGCAGCGTAAGCAAAGGGGGTACCGAAGCTTTCTTT
>NA|TRBV2|TRBJ2-7|NA
CASSESSSYEQYF
TGTGCCAGCAGTGAGAGTAGCTCCTACGAGCAGTACTTC
>NA|TRBV28|TRBJ1-3|NA
CASTGQKGNTIYF
TGTGCCAGCACCGGACAGAAGGGAAACACCATATATTTT
>NA|TRBV6-1|TRBJ1-5|NA
CATRGGKSNQPQHF
TGTGCCACCCGTGGCGGGAAAAGTAATCAGCCCCAGCATTTT
>TRBD1|TRBV5-6|TRBJ1-5|NA
CASSWGGQGTDQPQHF
TGTGCCAGCAGCTGGGGAGGACAGGGGACGGATCAGCCCCAGCATTTT
>TRBD1|TRBV15|TRBJ1-4|NA
CATSVNRGRNEKLFF
TGTGCCACCAGCGTAAACAGGGGCAGGAATGAAAAACTGTTTTTT
>TRBD1|TRBV5-6|TRBJ1-5|few
CASSLGQGASNQPQHF
TGTGCCAGCAGCTTGGGACAGGGGGCGAGCAATCAGCCCCAGCATTTT
>NA|TRBV5-1|TRBJ1-4|NA
CASSLRGDNEKLFF
TGCGCCAGCAGCTTAAGGGGTGATAATGAAAAACTGTTTTTT
>TRBD1|TRBV5-1|TRBJ2-2|once
CASSVQGDNTGELFF
TGCGCCAGCAGCGTACAGGGGGACAACACCGGGGAGCTGTTTTTT
>TRBD1|TRBV19|TRBJ2-7|NA
CATRDRGLYEQYF
TGTGCCACCAGGGACAGGGGGTTGTACGAGCAGTACTTC
>NA|TRBV29-1|TRBJ2-7|NA
CSVERGGTYEQYF
TGCAGCGTTGAAAGGGGGGGAACCTACGAGCAGTACTTC
>TRBD2|TRBV5-4|TRBJ2-1|NA
CASSQRGTTSGKLFFAEQFF
TGTGCCAGCAGCCAGAGGGGGACGACTAGCGGGAAACTCTTCTTCGCTGAGCAGTTCTTC
>TRBD1|TRBV14|TRBJ2-2|NA
CASSQTGGSSTGELFF
TGTGCCAGCAGCCAGACAGGGGGAAGTAGCACCGGGGAGCTGTTTTTT
>NA|TRBV6-5|TRBJ2-7|few
CASSYSPRWADEQYF
TGTGCCAGCAGTTACTCGCCCCGATGGGCCGACGAGCAGTACTTC
>TRBD2|TRBV5-6|TRBJ2-2|NA
CASSHGTSNTGELFF
TGTGCCAGCAGCCACGGGACTAGTAACACCGGGGAGCTGTTTTTT
>NA|TRBV5-1|TRBJ2-3|NA
CASSPNRGTSTDTQYF
TGCGCCAGCAGCCCCAATCGGGGGACTAGCACAGATACGCAGTATTTT
>NA|TRBV29-1|TRBJ2-3|NA
CSVTGPGTDTQYF
TGCAGCGTTACCGGTCCCGGCACAGATACGCAGTATTTT
>TRBD1|TRBV7-9|TRBJ1-2|NA
CASSPGGIYGYTF
TGTGCCAGCAGTCCAGGGGGGATTTATGGCTACACCTTC
>TRBD2|TRBV5-1|TRBJ2-2|NA
CASSSGLALSELFF
TGCGCCAGCAGCTCAGGACTAGCTTTATCGGAGCTGTTTTTT
>NA|TRBV7-2|TRBJ1-2|NA
CASSLDRTPRGYTF
TGTGCCAGCAGCTTAGACAGGACGCCTAGAGGCTACACCTTC
>TRBD1|TRBV2|TRBJ2-1|NA
CASRGQGPSSYNEQFF
TGTGCCAGCAGAGGACAGGGCCCCAGCTCCTACAATGAGCAGTTCTTC
>TRBD1|TRBV2|TRBJ1-5|NA
CASRHSQGGIAQPQHF
TGTGCCAGCAGACACTCACAGGGGGGGATTGCTCAGCCCCAGCATTTT
>NA|TRBV5-1|TRBJ2-7|NA
CASSFAGYEQYF
TGCGCCAGCAGCTTTGCGGGGTACGAGCAGTACTTC
>TRBD2|TRBV2|TRBJ2-5|once
CASKPNAGGETQYF
TGTGCCAGCAAACCAAATGCGGGGGGAGAGACCCAGTACTTC
>NA|TRBV27|TRBJ2-7|few
CASSPLRAKNSYEQYF
TGTGCCAGCAGTCCTCTCAGGGCAAAAAACTCCTACGAGCAGTACTTC
>NA|TRBV6-6|TRBJ2-7|NA
CASSYVQSEQYF
TGTGCCAGCAGTTACGTACAGTCCGAGCAGTACTTC
>TRBD2|TRBV27|TRBJ2-1|NA
CASSPWTSGDNEQFF
TGTGCCAGCAGCCCTTGGACTAGCGGGGACAATGAGCAGTTCTTC
>TRBD2|TRBV28|TRBJ2-7|once
CASSLAGLVSPSYEQYF
TGTGCCAGCAGTTTAGCCGGACTAGTGTCCCCCTCCTACGAGCAGTACTTC
>TRBD1|TRBV5-1|TRBJ1-1|NA
CASSLRSGGDATEAFF
TGCGCCAGCAGCTTGAGGTCAGGGGGCGATGCCACTGAAGCTTTCTTT
>NA|TRBV2|TRBJ1-5|NA
CASSAVSRDQPQHF
TGTGCCAGCAGTGCGGTCTCGAGGGATCAGCCCCAGCATTTT
>NA|TRBV10-3|TRBJ2-7|NA
CAISEPWVQAYEQYF
TGTGCCATCAGTGAGCCCTGGGTACAGGCCTACGAGCAGTACTTC
>TRBD2|TRBV10-1|TRBJ2-1|NA
CASSGTSGNINEQFF
TGCGCCAGCAGTGGGACTAGCGGGAATATCAATGAGCAGTTCTTC
>TRBD1|TRBV6-1|TRBJ1-5|NA
CASREFPGQGYQPQHF
TGTGCCAGCAGAGAATTTCCGGGACAGGGTTACCAGCCCCAGCATTTT
>NA|TRBV11-2|TRBJ2-5|NA
CASSLGSVTIQETQYF
TGTGCCAGCAGCTTAGGTTCGGTAACGATCCAAGAGACCCAGTACTTC
>TRBD2|TRBV29-1|TRBJ2-2|NA
CSVEILAGGPGELFF
TGCAGCGTTGAAATTCTAGCGGGAGGCCCGGGGGAGCTGTTTTTT
>NA|TRBV4-1|TRBJ1-4|once
CASSRQVVNEKLFF
TGCGCCAGCAGCCGACAGGTCGTTAATGAAAAACTGTTTTTT
>NA|TRBV29-1|TRBJ2-7|NA
CSVEVLAGEQYF
TGCAGCGTTGAAGTACTAGCAGGCGAGCAGTACTTC
>NA|TRBV7-3|TRBJ1-1|few
CASSLFGEATEAFF
TGTGCCAGCAGCTTATTCGGGGAGGCGACTGAAGCTTTCTTT
>NA|TRBV14|TRBJ2-7|NA
CASSQVRLAIYEQYF
TGTGCCAGCAGCCAAGTTCGGCTAGCTATATACGAGCAGTACTTC
>NA|TRBV9|TRBJ2-3|NA
CASSVGGRGTDTQYF
TGTGCCAGCAGCGTAGGTGGCAGGGGAACAGATACGCAGTATTTT
>TRBD1|TRBV28|TRBJ2-3|NA
CASSFRTGLRDTQYF
TGTGCCAGCAGTTTCCGGACAGGGTTAAGAGATACGCAGTATTTT
>NA|TRBV29-1|TRBJ2-1|NA
CSVEAGGNRRAYNEQFF
TGCAGCGTTGAGGCAGGGGGGAATAGGAGAGCCTACAATGAGCAGTTCTTC
>NA|TRBV2|TRBJ2-2|NA
CASQGRGELFF
TGTGCCAGCCAGGGCAGGGGGGAGCTGTTTTTT
>TRBD1|TRBV18|TRBJ2-5|NA
CASSPRQGARSGTAGQETQYF
TGTGCCAGCTCACCACGGCAGGGGGCGCGATCCGGAACGGCGGGGCAAGAGACCCAGTACTTC
>TRBD1|TRBV15|TRBJ1-5|NA
CATSRDRGLQPQHF
TGTGCCACCAGCAGGGACAGGGGGCTTCAGCCCCAGCATTTT
>TRBD1|TRBV5-4|TRBJ2-5|NA
CASSPDRVYQETQYF
TGTGCCAGCAGCCCGGACAGGGTATATCAAGAGACCCAGTACTTC
>NA|TRBV19|TRBJ1-6|NA
CASSTRVEAWNSPLHF
TGTGCCAGTAGTACCAGGGTTGAGGCATGGAATTCACCCCTCCACTTT
>TRBD2|TRBV7-6|TRBJ2-3|few
CASSSGRGLALTDTQYF
TGTGCCAGCAGCTCGGGGAGGGGACTAGCGTTAACAGATACGCAGTATTTT
>TRBD2|TRBV6-5|TRBJ2-3|NA
CASRWTSGSTDTQYF
TGTGCCAGCAGATGGACTAGCGGGAGCACGGATACGCAGTATTTT